This TCR beta chain appears in the sequencing data of a study of T cells after yellow fever vaccination. The V segment lost 4 bases and the J segment 10 bases; nucleotides outside the gene matches: 8. CDR1 is MNHGY, CDR2 SVAAGI, per germline. This CDR3 is 15 amino acids long. This clonotype was observed a handful of times. Its antigen remains unidentified. Synthesis of TCR cDNA relied on 5'RACE template switching, which attached a universal primer site and UMIs. TCRdb reprocessed the 5' RACE reads with MiXCR, giving one entry per CDR3 protein. The repertoire holds about 160,000 distinct CDR3 sequences, around 7.3% seen once, with approximately 2.5% in the top ten. General study points: FACS-sorted repertoires might harbor abundant contaminating clonotypes from the bulk population. Only a minor proportion of clonotypes was detected across both CD4 and CD8 compartments.

Sample: CD4+ T cells sorted from PBMCs, taken 5 to 6 days after the first yellow fever vaccination. This receptor was obtained from a man between 18 and 35 years old who received the YFV17D yellow fever vaccine. The chain recombines TRBV6-9 with TRBJ1-6; TRBD1 aligns across 9 bases. CDR3 DNA: TGTGCCAGCAGTTTTCCCGGGACAGGGTTATCACCCCTCCACTTT. This gives the protein CASSFPGTGLSPLHF.